This is a list of T cell receptor beta chains from one sample in a study of response to subunit inactivated influenza vaccine. MiXCR was run by TCRdb on the RT-PCR reads, yielding one entry per CDR3 protein. Of about 780,000 distinct CDR3 sequences in the sample, roughly 18% were seen once. The specimen was PBMCs from blood, collected 5 to 6 days after vaccination. Receptors were obtained from a man between 50 and 59 years old who received an inactivated influenza vaccine. CDR3s include the opening cysteine and the closing phenylalanine or tryptophan. A D gene is named only where the DNA matches it firmly. Where a row states a size, it is once, few, many or the class of an expanded clone; other rows omit it.

J: TRBJ2-1; D: TRBD2; size: -; V: TRBV12-3/TRBV12-4; CDR3: CASSLAGGGGNEQFF; DNA: TGTGCCAGCAGTTTAGCGGGGGGGGGTGGAAATGAGCAGTTCTTC
J: TRBJ1-5; D: -; size: few; V: TRBV4-1; CDR3: CASSLYREGNQPQHF; DNA: TGCGCCAGCAGCCTTTACAGGGAGGGCAATCAGCCCCAGCATTTT
J: TRBJ1-1; D: -; size: few; V: TRBV6-5; CDR3: CASSYSKGGSTEAFF; DNA: TGTGCCAGCAGTTACTCGAAAGGAGGGAGCACTGAAGCTTTCTTT
J: TRBJ2-7; D: -; size: few; V: TRBV5-1; CDR3: CASSAGQTYEQYF; DNA: TGCGCCAGCAGCGCGGGACAGACCTACGAGCAGTACTTC
J: TRBJ1-2; D: -; size: -; V: TRBV6-2/TRBV6-3; CDR3: CASSTTQGSYGYTF; DNA: TGTGCCAGCAGTACTACTCAGGGGAGCTATGGCTACACCTTC
J: TRBJ2-1; D: -; size: few; V: TRBV4-1; CDR3: CASSQVRLINNEQFF; DNA: TGCGCCAGCAGCCAAGTTCGTTTGATAAACAATGAGCAGTTCTTC
J: TRBJ2-1; D: -; size: few; V: TRBV6-5; CDR3: CASSYAGVNEQFF; DNA: TGTGCCAGCAGTTATGCGGGTGTAAATGAGCAGTTCTTC
J: TRBJ2-5; D: -; size: many; V: TRBV12-3/TRBV12-4; CDR3: CACGYSSQETQYF; DNA: TGTGCCTGCGGGTATTCGAGCCAAGAGACCCAGTACTTC
J: TRBJ2-7; D: -; size: -; V: TRBV10-3; CDR3: CAISAQQVGTYEQYF; DNA: TGTGCCATCAGTGCCCAACAGGTGGGAACCTACGAGCAGTACTTC
J: TRBJ2-6; D: -; size: -; V: TRBV5-5; CDR3: CASSLFAGATSGANVLTF; DNA: TGTGCCAGCAGCTTGTTTGCAGGGGCCACCTCTGGGGCCAACGTCCTGACTTTC
J: TRBJ2-2; D: TRBD1; size: -; V: TRBV5-6; CDR3: CASGAGGLNTGELFF; DNA: TGTGCCAGCGGCGCAGGGGGCCTGAACACCGGGGAGCTGTTTTTT
J: TRBJ1-4; D: -; size: -; V: TRBV25-1; CDR3: CASSLGAVGEKLFF; DNA: TGTGCCAGCAGTCTCGGGGCCGTGGGTGAAAAACTGTTTTTT
J: TRBJ2-1; D: TRBD2; size: -; V: TRBV29-1; CDR3: CSGSSGGGSFF; DNA: TGCAGCGGATCGAGCGGGGGGGGTTCGTTCTTC
J: TRBJ2-7; D: -; size: -; V: TRBV4-2; CDR3: CASSQDAGLAYEQYF; DNA: TGTGCCAGCAGCCAAGACGCGGGTCTGGCCTACGAGCAGTACTTC
J: TRBJ2-7; D: -; size: -; V: TRBV10-3; CDR3: CARPEGPGSYEQYF; DNA: TGTGCCCGACCCGAAGGGCCCGGGTCCTACGAGCAGTACTTC
J: TRBJ1-5; D: -; size: -; V: TRBV27; CDR3: CASSLLRGQPRHF; DNA: TGTGCCAGCAGTTTATTGAGAGGTCAGCCCCGGCATTTT
J: TRBJ1-2; D: -; size: -; V: TRBV6-1; CDR3: CASTQLQGPYGYTF; DNA: TGTGCCAGCACCCAATTACAGGGACCGTATGGCTACACCTTC
J: TRBJ2-1; D: TRBD1; size: -; V: TRBV6-2/TRBV6-3; CDR3: CASSLRLGQGNEQFF; DNA: TGTGCCAGCAGTCTGCGCTTGGGACAGGGCAATGAGCAGTTCTTC
J: TRBJ1-4; D: -; size: -; V: TRBV20-1; CDR3: CSARPTGGNEKLFF; DNA: TGCAGTGCTAGGCCAACGGGCGGAAATGAAAAACTGTTTTTT
J: TRBJ2-6; D: TRBD1; size: -; V: TRBV5-1; CDR3: CASSLAWTGSSGANVLTF; DNA: TGCGCCAGCAGCTTGGCCTGGACAGGGAGCTCTGGGGCCAACGTCCTGACTTTC
J: TRBJ2-7; D: TRBD2; size: -; V: TRBV7-6; CDR3: CASSLGTSATYEQYF; DNA: TGTGCCAGCAGCTTAGGGACTAGCGCTACCTACGAGCAGTACTTC
J: TRBJ2-1; D: -; size: many; V: TRBV7-2; CDR3: CASSFDFMSSYNEQFF; DNA: TGTGCCAGCAGCTTTGACTTCATGAGCTCCTACAATGAGCAGTTCTTC
J: TRBJ2-7; D: -; size: -; V: TRBV19; CDR3: CASRNRGSYEQYF; DNA: TGTGCCAGTAGGAACAGAGGTTCCTACGAGCAGTACTTC
J: TRBJ2-1; D: -; size: many; V: TRBV7-8; CDR3: CASSLAGAPYNEQFF; DNA: TGTGCCAGCAGCTTAGCCGGGGCTCCCTACAATGAGCAGTTCTTC
J: TRBJ1-2; D: TRBD1; size: few; V: TRBV29-1; CDR3: CSVEGQGGANYGYTF; DNA: TGCAGCGTTGAGGGACAGGGGGGAGCTAACTATGGCTACACCTTC
J: TRBJ2-2; D: TRBD2; size: -; V: TRBV7-2; CDR3: CASSEQAGASTGELFF; DNA: TGTGCCAGCAGCGAACAAGCGGGGGCTTCCACCGGGGAGCTGTTTTTT
J: TRBJ1-4; D: -; size: few; V: TRBV27; CDR3: CASKKEQPNEKLFF; DNA: TGTGCCAGCAAGAAAGAACAGCCAAATGAAAAACTGTTTTTT
J: TRBJ1-1; D: -; size: few; V: TRBV7-9; CDR3: CASSPPLFSWRTEAFF; DNA: TGTGCCAGCAGCCCCCCCCTATTCTCCTGGCGCACTGAAGCTTTCTTT
J: TRBJ2-7; D: TRBD1; size: few; V: TRBV12-3/TRBV12-4; CDR3: CASSLEQGSSYEQYF; DNA: TGTGCCAGCAGTTTGGAACAGGGGAGCTCCTACGAGCAGTACTTC
J: TRBJ2-1; D: TRBD2; size: few; V: TRBV12-3/TRBV12-4; CDR3: CASSLRDGRVDEQFF; DNA: TGTGCCAGCAGTTTAAGGGACGGGAGGGTCGATGAGCAGTTCTTC
J: TRBJ1-1; D: -; size: many; V: TRBV20-1; CDR3: CSARNEWIGTEAFF; DNA: TGCAGTGCTAGAAACGAGTGGATCGGCACTGAAGCTTTCTTT
J: TRBJ2-7; D: TRBD1; size: -; V: TRBV5-1; CDR3: CASRLPGQDYEQYF; DNA: TGCGCCAGCAGGCTCCCGGGACAGGACTACGAGCAGTACTTC
J: TRBJ2-5; D: TRBD1; size: many; V: TRBV24-1; CDR3: CATSDATGDLTQYF; DNA: TGTGCCACCAGTGACGCTACAGGGGATCTGACCCAGTACTTC
J: TRBJ1-4; D: TRBD1; size: -; V: TRBV20-1; CDR3: CSARGQGFEKLFF; DNA: TGCAGTGCTAGGGGACAGGGTTTTGAAAAACTGTTTTTT
J: TRBJ2-7; D: -; size: -; V: TRBV12-3/TRBV12-4; CDR3: CASSLPGLSGHEQYF; DNA: TGTGCCAGCAGCCTACCGGGACTGAGCGGACACGAGCAGTACTTC
J: TRBJ1-6; D: -; size: -; V: TRBV10-3; CDR3: CATSGPRPGSPLHF; DNA: TGTGCCACCTCGGGTCCGAGACCAGGATCACCCCTCCACTTT
J: TRBJ2-1; D: -; size: many; V: TRBV29-1; CDR3: CSVEFPKGTYNEQFF; DNA: TGCAGCGTTGAATTTCCTAAGGGGACCTACAATGAGCAGTTCTTC
J: TRBJ2-7; D: -; size: -; V: TRBV11-2; CDR3: CASSFDGGSSEQYF; DNA: TGTGCCAGCAGCTTTGACGGGGGCTCGTCCGAGCAGTACTTC
J: TRBJ1-6; D: TRBD1; size: -; V: TRBV20-1; CDR3: CSARPDRGNSPLHF; DNA: TGCAGTGCTAGACCCGACAGGGGCAATTCACCCCTCCACTTT
J: TRBJ2-5; D: TRBD2; size: few; V: TRBV28; CDR3: CASSLPRMGLAGGRETQYF; DNA: TGTGCCAGCAGTCTCCCTAGAATGGGACTAGCGGGAGGTCGCGAGACCCAGTACTTC
J: TRBJ1-1; D: -; size: few; V: TRBV6-5; CDR3: CASSYGFEAFF; DNA: TGTGCCAGCAGTTACGGATTTGAAGCTTTCTTT
J: TRBJ2-1; D: TRBD2; size: few; V: TRBV12-3/TRBV12-4; CDR3: CASSLPSGGRGNEQFF; DNA: TGTGCCAGCAGTTTACCGTCGGGGGGGAGGGGGAATGAGCAGTTCTTC
J: TRBJ1-2; D: -; size: few; V: TRBV10-3; CDR3: CAISAGPNYGYTF; DNA: TGTGCCATCAGTGCGGGACCTAACTATGGCTACACCTTC
J: TRBJ2-3; D: TRBD2; size: -; V: TRBV11-2; CDR3: CASSFYRAGVRSTDTQYF; DNA: TGTGCCAGCAGCTTCTATCGGGCGGGGGTACGCAGCACAGATACGCAGTATTTT